A single sample gave rise to the 20 T cell receptor beta chains below, sequenced in a study of vaccination effects on CD4 cells after COVID-19. TCRdb's table, derived via immunoSEQ multiplex PCR, lists solely in-frame clones and lacks some. The table includes about 69,000 clones, around 74% detected once. Antigen-specific CD4+ T cells were expanded (with viral peptide pools) by the ViraFEST assay ahead of sequencing. Culture lasted under 13 days before CD4+ T cell isolation. Participants each got two BNT162b2 or mRNA-1273 vaccine doses. These receptors' targets are unknown. The sequencing here drew on CD4+ T cells from PBMCs cultured with HCoV-229E spike peptides, taken after COVID-19 vaccination. These receptor sequences come from a human donor who received a COVID-19 vaccine.

The chain has TRBV7-8 and TRBJ1-2; 7 nucleotides match TRBD1. From germline, CDR1 is SGHVS and CDR2 FQNEAQ. V was clipped by 4 bases and J by 8 bases; unmatched bases: 10. CDR3 length equals 14 residues. CDR3 bases: TGTGCCAGCAGCTCGACTGCGACAGGGCGAGGCTACACCTTC. It translates to CASSSTATGRGYTF.

The chain has TRBV11-2 and TRBJ2-7, with 8 bases that match TRBD1. The CDR3 is made up of 17 amino acids. CDR1 and CDR2 from the germline V gene are SGHAT and FQNNGV. The J segment lost 0 bases and the V segment lost 0 bases, leaving 7 bases of the junction unmatched. DNA for the CDR3: TGTGCCAGCAGCTTAGATATGGGGACAGGAAGCTCCTACGAGCAGTACGTC. Its translation is CASSLDMGTGSSYEQYV.

This clone was counted between two and nine times. The J gene is TRBJ1-5, the V gene TRBV19; no clear D. There are 13 residues in the CDR3. Germline V gene data show CDR1 as LNHDA and CDR2 as SQIVND (reference sequence). Trimming stripped 4 bases from V and 4 bases from J, with 8 bases between. In DNA form, the CDR3 reads TGTGCCAGTAGTAAGCTCCCAAATCAGCCCCAGCATTTT. Protein sequence: CASSKLPNQPQHF.

V and J are TRBV27 and TRBJ2-2; D unclear. Trimming cost V 0 bases and J 3 bases, with 11 bases left between them. CDR1 MNHEY and CDR2 SMNVEV come from the germline V gene (reference sequence). The CDR3 consists of 16 residues. Here the CDR3 reads CASSLSRRRDTGELFF. The CDR3 bases are TGTGCCAGCAGTTTATCGCGTAGGCGCGACACCGGGGAGCTGTTTTTT.

The CDR3 DNA follows: TGCAGCGTTCGATTACAGGGAGTGGCCACTGAAGCTTTCTTT. Translating it yields CSVRLQGVATEAFF. This chain joins TRBV29-1 and TRBJ1-1; D is possibly TRBD1 (6 bases). V gave up 5 bases and J gave up 4 bases, with 17 bases separating them. The length of the CDR3 is 14 residues. Germline-derived CDR1 and CDR2 are SQVTM and ANQGSEA. Together with reference TRBV29-1 and TRBJ1-1, the CDR3 gives the full variable domain: SAVISQKPSRDICQRGTSLTIQCQVDSQVTMMFWYRQQPGQSLTLIATANQGSEATYESGFVIDKFPISRPNLTFSTLTVSNMSPEDSSIYLCSVRLQGVATEAFFGQGTRLTVV.

The genes are TRBV5-1 and TRBJ2-3; D gene unclear. The CDR3 has 14 amino acids. V dropped 6 bases and J dropped 2 bases, with 13 bases sitting between them. In germline, CDR1 is SGHRS, CDR2 YFSETQ. DNA of the CDR3: TGCGCCAGCAACCCTTCCGGTTCCACAGATACGCAGTATTTT. This sequence encodes CASNPSGSTDTQYF.

The rearrangement uses TRBV5-6 and TRBJ1-2, with D unresolved. The CDR3 has 14 amino acids. V lost 0 bases, J lost 8 bases, and 14 bases lay in between. Germline V CDR1 and CDR2: SGHDT, YYEEEE. The CDR3 DNA follows: TGTGCCAGCAGCTTGGGTACAGAGCGACACGGCTACACCTTC. This codes for CASSLGTERHGYTF. The whole variable domain, remainder taken from reference TRBV5-6 and TRBJ1-2, is DAGVTQSPTHLIKTRGQQVTLRCSPKSGHDTVSWYQQALGQGPQFIFQYYEEEERQRGNFPDRFSGHQFPNYSSELNVNALLLGDSALYLCASSLGTERHGYTFGSGTRLTVV.

The chain employs TRBV6-5 and TRBJ2-3, with D uncertain. The germline V and J ends were trimmed by 8 bases and 0 bases, with 12 bases remaining between them. Germline CDR1 is MNHEY and CDR2 is SVGAGI. CDR3 length: 14 amino acids. This CDR3 is CASGETGSTDTQYF. The CDR3 DNA is TGTGCCAGCGGAGAGACGGGCAGCACAGATACGCAGTATTTT.

This sequence joins TRBV2 and TRBJ1-2; D not certain. V gave up 6 bases and J gave up 5 bases, with 10 bases separating them. Germline CDR1 and CDR2: SNHLY and FYNNEI. The CDR3 is 12 residues long. The CDR3 sequence: CASRDGEYGYTF. CDR3 coding DNA: TGTGCCAGCAGGGACGGCGAATATGGCTACACCTTC.

This clone was detected only a few times. The chain is built from TRBV6-1 and TRBJ1-2; D not certain. Trimming took off 3 bases at V and 5 bases at J, with 7 bases between the two ends. CDR1 and CDR2 from the germline V gene are MNHNS and SASEGT. The CDR3 length is 12 residues. In DNA form, the CDR3 reads TGTGCCAGCAGTGAGGGAAAGTATGGCTACACCTTC. Translating gives CASSEGKYGYTF.

This chain links TRBV10-2 with TRBJ2-2; D perhaps matches TRBD1 (5 bases). In germline, CDR1 is WSHSY, CDR2 SAAADI. The CDR3 extends over 14 amino acids. Deletions cut 7 bases from V and 6 bases from J, with 15 bases between. CDR3 sequence (DNA): TGCGCCAGCACTGCTCAGGGATTAGCCGGGGAGCTGTTTTTT. It codes for CASTAQGLAGELFF.

The CDR3 nucleotides read TGTGCCAGCAGTTTAGGGTCCGGACAGGGGGCCCAACACTCTGGAAACACCATATATTTT. Encoded protein: CASSLGSGQGAQHSGNTIYF. V and J are TRBV28 and TRBJ1-3; 11 bases align to TRBD1. This CDR3 has 20 residues. Germline V gene data show CDR1 as MDHEN and CDR2 as SYDVKM. Trimming cost V 2 bases and J 0 bases; bases outside gene matches: 12.

This rearrangement joins TRBV5-1 to TRBJ2-6, with D possibly TRBD2 on 5 matching bases. V was trimmed by 0 bases and J by 0 bases, leaving 10 bases between them. CDR1 is SGHRS, CDR2 YFSETQ, per germline. The CDR3 runs to 17 residues. CDR3 bases: TGCGCCAGCAGCTTGGCCCTGGGGAGCTCTGGGGCCAACGTCCTGACTTTC. Translated: CASSLALGSSGANVLTF.

This chain uses TRBV6-5 with TRBJ1-6; D unresolved. Per germline, CDR1 MNHEY and CDR2 SVGAGI. Trimming took off 5 bases at V and 3 bases at J, with 8 bases between the two ends. The CDR3 is 14 residues long. The CDR3 reads CASSPRVYNSPLHF. CDR3 nucleotides: TGTGCCAGCAGTCCCCGGGTCTATAATTCACCCCTCCACTTT.

The V call is TRBV6-2 or TRBV6-3, the J call TRBJ2-2; TRBD1 might be the D (6 bases). Trimming took 0 bases from V and 3 from J, leaving 11 bases between them. This CDR3 has 16 amino acids. The germline CDR1 and CDR2 sequences are MNHEY and SVGEGT. In DNA form, the CDR3 reads TGTGCCAGCAGTTACTCAAGGGGGAGTGACACCGGGGAGCTGTTTTTT. It is translated as CASSYSRGSDTGELFF.

V usage is TRBV9 and J usage is TRBJ1-2; 7 positions agree with TRBD1. V was clipped by 8 bases and J by 1 base; unmatched bases: 11. The germline CDR1 and CDR2 sequences are SGDLS and YYNGEE. This CDR3 comprises 15 residues. The DNA for the CDR3 is TGTGCCAGTGGGGCCGGGGACAGACTTAACTATGGCTACACCTTC. Its protein product is CASGAGDRLNYGYTF.

The chain recombines TRBV25-1 with TRBJ2-5, with a tentative D call TRBD2 (6 bases). CDR3 size: 16 residues. Trimming left V 3 bases short and J 4 bases short, with 18 bases between. Germline lookup yields CDR1 MGHDK and CDR2 SYGVNS. The CDR3 DNA reads as TGTGCCAGCAGTGACCCTCCGGGACTCGGGGGAGAGACCCAGTACTTC. It is translated as CASSDPPGLGGETQYF.

There are a few counts of this clone. The CDR3 reads CASSLKPRLGGYTF. The CDR3, as DNA: TGTGCCAGCAGCTTAAAGCCCCGGTTGGGGGGCTACACCTTC. The V call is TRBV3-1 (or the pseudogene TRBV3-2), the J call TRBJ1-2, with D unresolved. There are 14 residues in the CDR3. The germline gives CDR1 LGHDT, CDR2 YNNKEL (reference sequence). V lost 5 bases and J lost 8, with 18 bases in between.

The rearrangement uses TRBV7-2 and TRBJ1-2; 9 bases are shared with TRBD1. CDR3 size: 16 residues. The V segment lost 3 bases and the J segment 1 base; nucleotides outside the gene matches: 6. CDR1 SGHTA and CDR2 FQGNSA come from the germline V gene. The CDR3, as DNA: TGTGCCAGCAGCTTTGCGGACAGGGGATATAACTATGGCTACACCTTC. As protein: CASSFADRGYNYGYTF.

V usage is TRBV29-1 and J usage is TRBJ2-4, with 8 bases identical to TRBD2. The CDR3 is made up of 19 amino acids. From germline, CDR1 is SQVTM and CDR2 ANQGSEA. J was trimmed by 3 bases and V by 1 base; bases with no gene match: 17. The CDR3 protein is CSVEAYPGGAIFDKNIQYF. The CDR3 nucleotides read TGCAGCGTTGAAGCGTACCCGGGGGGGGCCATTTTTGACAAAAACATTCAGTACTTC. Full variable domain (remainder filled in from reference TRBV29-1 and TRBJ2-4): SAVISQKPSRDICQRGTSLTIQCQVDSQVTMMFWYRQQPGQSLTLIATANQGSEATYESGFVIDKFPISRPNLTFSTLTVSNMSPEDSSIYLCSVEAYPGGAIFDKNIQYFGAGTRLSVL.